This T cell receptor beta chain was retrieved from a study of chemoradiotherapy in HPV16-positive cancers. For the study at large: Candidate HPV-specific clones and shared TCR motifs came from a couple of HPV16-positive patients. Findings and caveats of the study: For HPV16-positive patients, expanding HPV-responsive T cells associated with longer recurrence-free survival. The functional HPV-specific definition rests on just a couple of HPV16-positive patients.

About this clone: Its antigen is as yet unknown.

Here immunoSEQ multiplex PCR was the method, and the copy in TCRdb shows in-frame clones only, minus some. The sample carries approximately 35,000 clones, around 80% recorded once. Over chemoradiotherapy, repertoires were sampled more than once. CDR3 length: 16 residues. Germline CDR1 reads LNHDA; CDR2 reads SQIVND (reference sequence). V was shortened by 4 bases and J by 5 bases, with 17 bases between the two germline ends. This chain connects TRBV19 to TRBJ1-4; D is possibly TRBD1 (6 bases). Material: blood, obtained from a patient who underwent chemoradiotherapy. The clonotype originates from a human donor with HPV-associated anogenital cancer. CDR3 loop: CASSRPRTELNEKLFF. The DNA for the CDR3 is TGTGCCAGTAGTAGGCCTAGGACAGAATTGAATGAAAAACTGTTTTTT.